This T cell receptor beta chain was sequenced for a study of blood T cell repertoires in COVID-19. At the level of the study: PBMCs, B-cell-depleted T cells, or T cells provided the cDNA or gDNA that made up the material.

The germline V gene has CDR1 SQVTM and CDR2 ANQGSEA. V was trimmed by 6 bases and J by 1 base, leaving 12 bases between them. The CDR3 is 13 amino acids. In the source study's methods: Reference gene primer amplification gave estimated nucleated cell counts. Assay used: immunoSEQ multiplex PCR; TCRdb lists only in-frame clones, some missing. That table supplies the V and J calls and clone size; D and trimming were determined from the DNA. The data hold about 300,000 clones, with roughly 85% observed a single time. The TCR sequence derives from a man between 25 and 39 years old who had recovered from COVID-19. This rearrangement joins TRBV29-1 to TRBJ1-1; D is perhaps TRBD1 (6 bases). The specimen sequenced was PBMCs or T cells enriched from blood (not recorded which). CDR3 nucleotides: TGCAGCGTCGCCGGACAGACGAACACTGAAGCTTTCTTT. As protein: CSVAGQTNTEAFF. The full variable domain, completed using reference TRBV29-1 and TRBJ1-1, is SAVISQKPSRDICQRGTSLTIQCQVDSQVTMMFWYRQQPGQSLTLIATANQGSEATYESGFVIDKFPISRPNLTFSTLTVSNMSPEDSSIYLCSVAGQTNTEAFFGQGTRLTVV.